These T cell receptor beta chains were read from a single sample in a study of T-cell memory formation after mild COVID-19. MiXCR was run by TCRdb on the 5' RACE reads, yielding one entry per CDR3 protein. The sample shows some 150,000 distinct CDR3 sequences, roughly 6.2% of them seen only once. The sample consisted of PBMCs or a T cell subset sorted from them (not recorded which). Receptors originate from an adult woman who had mild COVID-19 (a few samples of this study predate the infection). Cell type and time point are not known. Both conserved end residues are part of each CDR3. Fields, in order: clone size, D gene, V gene, J gene, CDR3 DNA, CDR3 protein. A D gene is named only where the DNA matches it firmly. Some rows have no size entry. The others give once, few or many, or a class for an expanded clone.

many	TRBD2	TRBV7-9	TRBJ2-7	TGTGCCAGCAGCTCACTAGCGAGTAGCTCCTACGAGCAGTACTTC	CASSSLASSSYEQYF
many	-	TRBV7-2	TRBJ2-3	TGTGCCAGCAGCTTCAGAGGGCAGTTGGCAGATACGCAGTATTTT	CASSFRGQLADTQYF
few	-	TRBV4-2	TRBJ2-1	TGTGCCAGCAGCCAAGATTCCGGCGGGACTCACAATGAGCAGTTCTTC	CASSQDSGGTHNEQFF
-	TRBD2	TRBV5-1	TRBJ2-1	TGCGCCAGCAGCAGAGCTAGCGGGGGGGCCGGTGAGCAGTTCTTC	CASSRASGGAGEQFF
-	-	TRBV7-9	TRBJ1-5	TGTGCCAGCAGCCCGTCGGACAGTCTTCAGCCCCAGCATTTT	CASSPSDSLQPQHF
-	-	TRBV2	TRBJ1-3	TGTGCCAGCAGTAGACAGGCAATGACCTCTGGAAACACCATATATTTT	CASSRQAMTSGNTIYF
many	-	TRBV12-3/TRBV12-4	TRBJ2-1	TGTGCCAGCAGTTTGAACTCCCGCAATGAGCAGTTCTTC	CASSLNSRNEQFF
few	TRBD1	TRBV5-1	TRBJ1-1	TGCGCCAGCAGCTTGGTCCGGGACAGTGAGAGGAACACTGAAGCTTTCTTT	CASSLVRDSERNTEAFF
many	TRBD1	TRBV6-2/TRBV6-3	TRBJ1-2	TGTGCCAGCAACCCAGGGACAGGGCTCTTTGACTATGGCTACACCTTC	CASNPGTGLFDYGYTF
many	TRBD2	TRBV7-7	TRBJ2-3	TGTGCCAGCAGCCTAAGCGGGGGGCAAGGTGAAACGCAGTATTTT	CASSLSGGQGETQYF
many	-	TRBV7-2	TRBJ1-4	TGTGCCAGCAGCTTAGGTGGAAACCCCGGAGAAAAACTGTTTTTT	CASSLGGNPGEKLFF
many	TRBD2	TRBV5-1	TRBJ2-1	TGCGCCAGCAGCTTGGTAGCGGGGCTAACCTACAATGAGCAGTTCTTC	CASSLVAGLTYNEQFF
-	TRBD1	TRBV30	TRBJ2-7	TGTGCCTGGAGTGTACCCGGGACAGGTGGGGGGGAGCAGTACTTC	CAWSVPGTGGGEQYF
-	TRBD1	TRBV6-2/TRBV6-3	TRBJ2-5	TGTGCCAGCGAGATCGACAGGGTCCAAGAGACCCAGTACTTC	CASEIDRVQETQYF
few	TRBD1	TRBV30	TRBJ1-6	TGTGCCTGGACCGAGGGGGCGAATTCACCCCTCCACTTT	CAWTEGANSPLHF
-	-	TRBV5-1	TRBJ2-2	TGCGCCAGCAGCTTGGCCGCACAGAACACCGGGGAGCTGTTTTTT	CASSLAAQNTGELFF
many	-	TRBV7-9	TRBJ1-6	TGTGCCAGCAGCTTAGCTGGCCGGATGGGCTCACCCCTCCACTTT	CASSLAGRMGSPLHF